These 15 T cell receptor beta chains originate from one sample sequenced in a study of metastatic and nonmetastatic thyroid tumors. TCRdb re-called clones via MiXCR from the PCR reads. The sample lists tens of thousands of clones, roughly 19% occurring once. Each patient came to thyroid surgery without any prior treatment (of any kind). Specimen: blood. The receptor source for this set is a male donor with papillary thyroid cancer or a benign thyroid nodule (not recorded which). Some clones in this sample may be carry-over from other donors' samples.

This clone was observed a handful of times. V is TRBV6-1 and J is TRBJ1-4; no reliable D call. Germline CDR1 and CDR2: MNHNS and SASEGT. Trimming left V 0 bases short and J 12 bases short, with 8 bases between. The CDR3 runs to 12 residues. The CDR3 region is CASSEAARQLFF. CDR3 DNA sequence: TGTGCCAGCAGTGAAGCCGCCAGGCAACTGTTTTTT.

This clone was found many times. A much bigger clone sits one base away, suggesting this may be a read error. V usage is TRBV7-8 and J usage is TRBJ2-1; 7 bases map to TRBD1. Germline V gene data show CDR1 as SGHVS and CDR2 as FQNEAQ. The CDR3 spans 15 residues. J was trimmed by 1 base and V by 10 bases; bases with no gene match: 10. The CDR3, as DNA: TGTGCCATCGCCAGCCCCAGGGGGTCCTACAATGAGCAGTTCTTC. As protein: CAIASPRGSYNEQFF.

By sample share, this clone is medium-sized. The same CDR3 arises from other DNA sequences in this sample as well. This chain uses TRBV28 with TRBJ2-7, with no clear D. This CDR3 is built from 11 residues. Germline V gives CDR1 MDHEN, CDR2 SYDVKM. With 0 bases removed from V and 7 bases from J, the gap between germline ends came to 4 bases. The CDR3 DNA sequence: TGTGCCAGCAGTTTATGGGGGGAGCAGTACTTC. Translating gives CASSLWGEQYF.

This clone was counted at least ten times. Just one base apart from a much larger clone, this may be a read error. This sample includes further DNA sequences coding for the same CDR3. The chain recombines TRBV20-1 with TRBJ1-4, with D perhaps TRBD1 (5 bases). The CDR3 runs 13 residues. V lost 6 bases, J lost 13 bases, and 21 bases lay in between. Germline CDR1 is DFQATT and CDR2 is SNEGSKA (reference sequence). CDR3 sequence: CSASGATSGGLFF. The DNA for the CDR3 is TGCAGTGCCAGTGGGGCAACCTCGGGGGGACTGTTTTTT.

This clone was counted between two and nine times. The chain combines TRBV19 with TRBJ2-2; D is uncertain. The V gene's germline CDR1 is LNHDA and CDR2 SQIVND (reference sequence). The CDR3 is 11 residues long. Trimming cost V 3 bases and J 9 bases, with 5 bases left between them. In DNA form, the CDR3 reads TGTGCCAGTAGTATGAAGTGGGAGCTGTTTTTT. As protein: CASSMKWELFF.

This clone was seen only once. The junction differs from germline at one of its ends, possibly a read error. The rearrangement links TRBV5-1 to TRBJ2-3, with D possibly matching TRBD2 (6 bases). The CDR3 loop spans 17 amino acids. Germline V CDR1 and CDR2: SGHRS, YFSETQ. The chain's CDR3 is CASSLETAETSTDTKYF. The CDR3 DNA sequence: TGCGCCAGCAGCTTGGAAACAGCAGAAACTAGCACAGATACGAAGTATTTT.

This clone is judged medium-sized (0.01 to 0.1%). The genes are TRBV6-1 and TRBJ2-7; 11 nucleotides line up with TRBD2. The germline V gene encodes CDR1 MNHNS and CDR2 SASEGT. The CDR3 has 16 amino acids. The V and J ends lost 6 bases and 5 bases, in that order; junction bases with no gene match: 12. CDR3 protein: CASSGRLAGKGDEQYF. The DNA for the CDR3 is TGTGCCAGCAGCGGCAGACTAGCGGGAAAAGGTGACGAGCAGTACTTC.

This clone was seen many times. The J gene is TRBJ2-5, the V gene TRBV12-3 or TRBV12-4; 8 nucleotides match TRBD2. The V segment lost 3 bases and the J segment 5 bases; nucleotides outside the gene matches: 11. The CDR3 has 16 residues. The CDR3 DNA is TGTGCCAGCAGTTTTTCCAGCGGGAGCCCGGTGGAGACCCAGTACTTC. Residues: CASSFSSGSPVETQYF.

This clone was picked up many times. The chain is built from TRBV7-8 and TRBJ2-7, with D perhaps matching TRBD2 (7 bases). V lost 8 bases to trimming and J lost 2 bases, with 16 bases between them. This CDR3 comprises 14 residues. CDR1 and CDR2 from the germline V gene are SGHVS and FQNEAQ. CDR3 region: CASRGASVTYEQYF. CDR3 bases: TGTGCCAGCCGGGGGGCTAGCGTTACCTACGAGCAGTACTTC.

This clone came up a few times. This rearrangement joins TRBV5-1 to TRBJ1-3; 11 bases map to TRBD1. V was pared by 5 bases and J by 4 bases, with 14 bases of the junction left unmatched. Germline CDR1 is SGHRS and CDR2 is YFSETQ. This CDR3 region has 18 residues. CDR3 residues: CASSPTIGTGGPGNTIYF. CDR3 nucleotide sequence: TGCGCCAGCAGTCCTACAATCGGGACAGGGGGTCCGGGAAACACCATATATTTT.

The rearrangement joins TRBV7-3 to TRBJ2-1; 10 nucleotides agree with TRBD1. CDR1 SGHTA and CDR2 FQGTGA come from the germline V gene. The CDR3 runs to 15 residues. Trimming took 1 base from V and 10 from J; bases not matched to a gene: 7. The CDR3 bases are TGTGCCAGCAGCTTAAGCGGGACAGGGGCAGGGGAGCAGTTCTTC. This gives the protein CASSLSGTGAGEQFF.

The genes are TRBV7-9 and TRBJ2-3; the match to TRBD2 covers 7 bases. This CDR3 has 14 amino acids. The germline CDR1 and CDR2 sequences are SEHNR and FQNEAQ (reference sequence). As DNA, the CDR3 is TGTGTCAACAGCTACGCGGGAGTTGGAGATACGCAGTATTTT. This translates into CVNSYAGVGDTQYF.

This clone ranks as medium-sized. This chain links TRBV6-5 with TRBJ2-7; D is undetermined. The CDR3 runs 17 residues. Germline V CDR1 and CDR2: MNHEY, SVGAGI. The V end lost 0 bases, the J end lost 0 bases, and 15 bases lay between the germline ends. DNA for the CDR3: TGTGCCAGCAGTTACTCGGTTTTTGGATCCGCCTCCTACGAGCAGTACTTC. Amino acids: CASSYSVFGSASYEQYF.

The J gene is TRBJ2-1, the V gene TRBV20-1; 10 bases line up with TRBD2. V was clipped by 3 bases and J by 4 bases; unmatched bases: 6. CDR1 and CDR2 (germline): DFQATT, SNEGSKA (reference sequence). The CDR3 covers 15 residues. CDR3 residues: CSASEREGAYNEQFF. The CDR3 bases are TGCAGTGCTAGCGAGCGGGAGGGAGCGTACAATGAGCAGTTCTTC.

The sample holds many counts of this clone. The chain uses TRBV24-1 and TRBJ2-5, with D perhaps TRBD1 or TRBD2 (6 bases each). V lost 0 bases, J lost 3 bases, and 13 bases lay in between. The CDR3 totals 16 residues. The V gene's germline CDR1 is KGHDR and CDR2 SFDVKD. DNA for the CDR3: TGTGCCACCAGTGATTTGCAGTTCGGGGGCAAAGAGACCCAGTACTTC. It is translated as CATSDLQFGGKETQYF.